This T cell receptor beta chain was sequenced for a study of CD8 T cells in Susac syndrome (dated by TCRdb to about 2019). As for the study more broadly: Whether CD8+ T cell activation and differentiation in Susac syndrome was antigen driven was tested using repertoire sequencing. Clonality of the CD8+ T cell repertoire was compared between eleven to twelve healthy donors, approximately 14 Susac syndrome patients and around 16 multiple sclerosis patients. General study outcomes and caveats: The number of individuals in the TCR sequencing and HLA analysis was recognized as being relatively small.

High-throughput TCR beta sequencing profiled peripheral blood CD8+ and CD4+ T cells from healthy donors, Susac syndrome patients and multiple sclerosis patients. The multiple sclerosis controls were treatment-naive patients whose relapsing-remitting disease, either stable or active, fulfilled the revised McDonald criteria. CD8+ TEMRA cells were enriched by FACS, while bulk CD8+ and CD4+ T cells were purified by magnetic negative isolation. Blood was collected in EDTA tubes and processed within 24 hours, with PBMCs isolated through density gradient centrifugation. PBMCs destined for TCR sequencing were cryopreserved in liquid nitrogen and later thawed in a 37 °C water bath. Purity of sorted or isolated CD4+, CD8+ and CD8+ TEMRA cells was at least 90%. RNA was extracted using the RNeasy kit, and about 0.45 to 1 microgram was reverse transcribed with random hexamers. The immunoSEQ multiplex PCR assay, covering 54 Vbeta and 13 Jbeta segments, was used to amplify TCR beta CDR3 regions. PCR amplification bias was corrected by using a synthetic template baseline for primer optimization and computational correction. The study's processing was this. Reads were annotated to V, D and J genes according to IMGT and were analyzed with immunoSEQ Analyzer, with only productive sequences retained. To calculate clonality, Shannon entropy was normalized by log2 of the number of productive unique sequences and then subtracted from one. For each patient and control, public and private clones were evaluated among the 100 most prevalent clones. Clones were defined as Susac-specific when absent from the healthy and MS cohorts, from fewer than 1,200 published viral clones and from other ImmuneACCESS disease sequences. Using fastp trimming at Q25 and MiXCR clonotype assembly, TCRdb reanalyzed the public sequencing data and kept in-frame beta chains. When rows share a CDR3 protein, they turn into one entry using the most common DNA and genes. The V and J calls reflect TCRdb's pipeline rather than the authors' work. This sample comprises some 450,000 distinct CDR3 sequences, more than 80% of them detected only once. The top ten clonotypes cover about 0.12% of the sample.

In regard to this clonotype: Its cognate antigen has yet to be identified. No quality values exist for individual bases; no much larger clone is one base distant.

Sequencing was carried out using CD8+ T cells from PBMCs. This TCR was recovered from a human donor with multiple sclerosis.

The nucleotides read TGTGCCAGCAGTTGGGGACTGATCTACGAGCAGTACTTC. Its protein reads: CASSWGLIYEQYF. The V gene is TRBV6-2 or TRBV6-3 and the J gene is TRBJ2-7; TRBD2 might be the D gene, on 6 matching bases. V is reduced by 4 bases and J by 3 bases, leaving a spacing of 10 bases between them. Including the terminal cysteine and phenylalanine, the CDR3 comprises 13 residues. Only CDR3 DNA is held: 39 bases, read in frame from base 1. Via the germline V gene, CDR1 is MNHEY and CDR2 SVGEGT.